One sample yielded the 24 T cell receptor beta chains listed below, sequenced in a study of blood T cell repertoires in COVID-19. Sequencing used immunoSEQ multiplex PCR; TCRdb keeps in-frame clones, though not all of them. Here the sample spans 110,000 or so clones, roughly four fifths being singletons. The sequenced sample consisted of peripheral blood. Receptors originate from a man aged 50-59 years with acute or convalescent COVID-19.

The rearrangement joins TRBV6-1 to TRBJ2-1; 7 bases agree with TRBD1. This CDR3 spans 16 amino acids. Germline CDR1 reads MNHNS; CDR2 reads SASEGT. Losses at the gene ends were 0 bases for V and 4 bases for J; bases not matched to a gene: 6. The CDR3 sequence: CASSEALGGAYNEQFF. The DNA of the CDR3 is TGTGCCAGCAGTGAAGCGCTAGGGGGCGCTTACAATGAGCAGTTCTTC.

The sample holds one count of this clone. V gene TRBV14 combines with J gene TRBJ2-2; 9 nucleotides agree with TRBD1. Germline V gives CDR1 SGHDN, CDR2 FVKESK. J lost 3 bases, V lost 4 bases, and 6 bases had no gene match. This CDR3 has 16 amino acids. As DNA, the CDR3 is TGTGCCAGCAGCCTATCATGGACAGGGGACACCGGGGAGCTGTTTTTT. Translating gives CASSLSWTGDTGELFF. Drawing the rest from reference TRBV14 and TRBJ2-2, the complete variable domain is EAGVTQFPSHSVIEKGQTVTLRCDPISGHDNLYWYRRVMGKEIKFLLHFVKESKQDESGMPNNRFLAERTGGTYSTLKVQPAELEDSGVYFCASSLSWTGDTGELFFGEGSRLTVL.

This clone was seen a handful of times. V usage is TRBV6-6 and J usage is TRBJ2-7; TRBD2 aligns across 10 bases. The V segment lost 5 bases and the J segment 3 bases; nucleotides outside the gene matches: 13. CDR3 size: 17 residues. Germline lookup yields CDR1 MNHNY and CDR2 SVGAGI (reference sequence). In DNA, the CDR3 is TGTGCCAGCAGTCCCTCCCGTATAGCGGGGGGCCACTACGAGCAGTACTTC. The encoded protein is CASSPSRIAGGHYEQYF.

J is TRBJ2-7 and V is TRBV24-1; D is possibly TRBD2 (5 bases). The ends were cut back, 5 bases at V and 0 bases at J, with 16 bases in the middle. The CDR3 runs 16 residues. Germline-derived CDR1 and CDR2 are KGHDR and SFDVKD. The CDR3 loop is CATSVARGLSSYEQYF. The CDR3 DNA reads TGTGCCACCAGTGTTGCTAGAGGGTTAAGCTCCTACGAGCAGTACTTC.

This clone was detected a few times. V gene TRBV11-2 combines with J gene TRBJ1-4; no definite D call. Germline V lookup: CDR1 SGHAT, CDR2 FQNNGV. This CDR3 is 15 amino acids long. The V end was cut by 1 base, the J end by 8 bases, with 14 bases between. CDR3: CASSLAAAGGEKLFF. CDR3 nucleotides: TGTGCCAGCAGCTTAGCGGCGGCTGGTGGGGAAAAACTGTTTTTT.

V usage is TRBV27 and J usage is TRBJ2-2; 10 nucleotides align to TRBD2. The germline gives CDR1 MNHEY, CDR2 SMNVEV (reference sequence). Trimming took 8 bases from V and 6 from J; bases not matched to a gene: 15. CDR3 length: 17 residues. As DNA, the CDR3 is TGTGCCAGCCTTCAGATTGTCAGCGGGGGGGCCGCCGGGGAGCTGTTTTTT. Amino acids: CASLQIVSGGAAGELFF.

The chain employs TRBV7-8 and TRBJ2-1; TRBD1 aligns across 10 bases. The CDR3 runs 15 residues. The V segment lost 5 bases and the J segment 7 bases; nucleotides outside the gene matches: 8. Germline CDR1 and CDR2: SGHVS and FQNEAQ. The CDR3 coding sequence is TGTGCCAGCAGCGACACCGGGACAGGGGAAAATGAGCAGTTCTTC. Protein product: CASSDTGTGENEQFF.

V is TRBV19 and J is TRBJ1-5; a possible D gene is TRBD1 (5 bases). V lost 7 bases to trimming and J lost 4 bases, with 11 bases between them. Germline values: CDR1 LNHDA, CDR2 SQIVND (reference sequence). This CDR3 region has 13 residues. CDR3 sequence (DNA): TGTGCCAGTACAGGGCTTCGTAATCAGCCCCAGCATTTT. Protein: CASTGLRNQPQHF. Drawing the rest from reference TRBV19 and TRBJ1-5, the complete variable domain is DGGITQSPKYLFRKEGQNVTLSCEQNLNHDAMYWYRQDPGQGLRLIYYSQIVNDFQKGDIAEGYSVSREKKESFPLTVTSAQKNPTAFYLCASTGLRNQPQHFGDGTRLSIL.

CDR3 DNA: TGTGCCAGCAGTGGACAGGCTGGAGGCACTGAAGCTTTCTTT. Amino acids: CASSGQAGGTEAFF. The chain uses TRBV6-1 and TRBJ1-1, with D perhaps matching TRBD1 (6 bases). V was shortened by 4 bases and J by 4 bases, with 13 bases between the two germline ends. The CDR3 length is 14 residues. Per the germline V gene, CDR1 is MNHNS and CDR2 is SASEGT.

The chain combines TRBV9 with TRBJ1-1; 8 bases match TRBD1. V was clipped by 2 bases and J by 4 bases; unmatched bases: 10. This CDR3 is 16 amino acids long. From germline, CDR1 is SGDLS and CDR2 YYNGEE. The CDR3: CASSVKGQGTLTEAFF. The CDR3 DNA is TGTGCCAGCAGCGTTAAAGGACAGGGTACCCTCACTGAAGCTTTCTTT.

This clone came up a few times. The rearrangement joins TRBV4-1 to TRBJ1-1; a possible D gene is TRBD1 (5 bases). Germline V gene lookup returns CDR1 MGHRA and CDR2 YSYEKL. The CDR3 totals 14 residues. Trimming took 0 bases from V and 5 from J, leaving 10 bases between them. CDR3 DNA sequence: TGCGCCAGCAGCCAAGAGGTCAGGGCGACTGAAGCTTTCTTT. It is translated as CASSQEVRATEAFF.

The gene calls are TRBV25-1 and TRBJ1-1; 9 nucleotides match TRBD1. V shed 5 bases, J shed 1 base, and the junction held 5 bases outside the gene matches. The length of the CDR3 is 15 residues. Germline loops: CDR1 MGHDK, CDR2 SYGVNS. The CDR3 is CASSRTDRGNTEAFF. CDR3 in DNA: TGTGCCAGCAGTCGAACGGACAGGGGGAACACTGAAGCTTTCTTT.

This clone showed up just once. This sequence joins TRBV4-1 and TRBJ2-3; a possible D gene is TRBD2 (5 bases). Trimming removed 1 base at V and 5 bases at J, with 16 bases between. This CDR3 is built from 16 residues. The germline CDR1 and CDR2 sequences are MGHRA and YSYEKL. The DNA for the CDR3 is TGCGCCAGCAGCCAAGCGCGGAGGCCCCTAGAAGATACGCAGTATTTT. Amino acids: CASSQARRPLEDTQYF.

The V gene is TRBV5-5, the J gene TRBJ2-7; 7 bases match TRBD2. The CDR3 spans 15 residues. Germline loops: CDR1 SGHKS, CDR2 YYEKEE (reference sequence). Germline trimming cut 0 bases from V and 2 bases from J; bases unmatched to any gene: 5. The CDR3 nucleotides are TGTGCCAGCAGCTTGGCCGGCGGGAGCCCCTACGAGCAGTACTTC. Protein: CASSLAGGSPYEQYF.

This clone was recorded only once. The chain links TRBV19 to TRBJ1-5; perhaps TRBD1 as D (6 bases). Trimming removed 9 bases at V and 0 bases at J, with 27 bases between. CDR1 is LNHDA, CDR2 SQIVND, per germline (reference sequence). The length of the CDR3 is 19 residues. The CDR3 DNA is TGTGCCAGCATCCCGGGACACAACATACGATTTTATAGCAATCAGCCCCAGCATTTT. Residues: CASIPGHNIRFYSNQPQHF.

Worth noting for this clone: A read error may account for a junction end that differs from germline. The chain is built from TRBV7-9 and TRBJ1-5, with no clear D. CDR1 SEHNR and CDR2 FQNEAQ come from the germline V gene (reference sequence). The CDR3 contains 15 residues. CDR3 residues: CASSLSSWRNQPQHF. CDR3 nucleotides: TGTGCCAGTAGCTTAAGTTCATGGAGAAATCAGCCCCAGCATTTT.

Only a few counts were recorded for this clone. The DNA of the CDR3 is TGTGCCAGCTCACCGACCCAGGCTACCGCAACTGGGGCCAACGTCCTGACTTTC. It encodes CASSPTQATATGANVLTF. This chain links TRBV18 with TRBJ2-6; D gene unclear. This CDR3 is built from 18 residues. The ends were cut back, 3 bases at V and 2 bases at J, with 17 bases in the middle. Germline CDR1 and CDR2: KGHSH and LQKENI.

V gene TRBV9 combines with J gene TRBJ1-1, with a weak D call TRBD1 (5 bases). The CDR3 runs to 13 residues. Germline V CDR1 and CDR2: SGDLS, YYNGEE. Trimming left V 4 bases short and J 0 bases short, with 7 bases between. The CDR3 loop reads CASSPGLNTEAFF. CDR3 nucleotide sequence: TGTGCCAGCAGCCCAGGGTTGAACACTGAAGCTTTCTTT.

This clone was detected only a few times. The chain recombines TRBV4-1 with TRBJ2-1; D not resolved. The CDR3 extends over 14 amino acids. CDR1 MGHRA and CDR2 YSYEKL come from the germline V gene. Trimming removed 0 bases from V and 4 bases from J, with 7 bases in between. The DNA for the CDR3 is TGCGCCAGCAGCCAAGATAACATATACAATGAGCAGTTCTTC. It is translated as CASSQDNIYNEQFF.

The chain carries TRBV15 and TRBJ2-1; TRBD1 aligns across 10 bases. V lost 1 base and J lost 4; bases outside the gene matches: 1. The CDR3 contains 15 residues. Germline values: CDR1 LNHNV, CDR2 YYDKDF (reference sequence). As DNA, the CDR3 is TGTGCCACCAGCAGAGTGGGACAGGGGTACAATGAGCAGTTCTTC. Protein sequence: CATSRVGQGYNEQFF.

The rearrangement uses TRBV19 and TRBJ2-1, with 9 bases identical to TRBD1. Germline trimming cut 4 bases from V and 3 bases from J; bases unmatched to any gene: 4. The CDR3 loop spans 15 amino acids. Looked up from germline, CDR1 is LNHDA and CDR2 is SQIVND (reference sequence). The CDR3 coding sequence is TGTGCCAGTAGTACCGGGACAGGGATCTACAATGAGCAGTTCTTC. Residues: CASSTGTGIYNEQFF. The full variable domain, its missing parts supplied by reference TRBV19 and TRBJ2-1, is DGGITQSPKYLFRKEGQNVTLSCEQNLNHDAMYWYRQDPGQGLRLIYYSQIVNDFQKGDIAEGYSVSREKKESFPLTVTSAQKNPTAFYLCASSTGTGIYNEQFFGPGTRLTVL.

J is TRBJ2-3 and V is TRBV6-4, with TRBD2 matching 8 bases. Germline assignment: CDR1 MRHNA and CDR2 SNTAGT. The CDR3 extends over 16 amino acids. Trimming cost V 2 bases and J 4 bases; bases outside gene matches: 8. This chain's CDR3 is CASSDNPGLGSDTQYF. The CDR3 coding sequence is TGTGCCAGCAGTGACAACCCGGGACTAGGGTCAGATACGCAGTATTTT.

The table lists this clone with a few counts. The V call is TRBV19, the J call TRBJ1-3, with D possibly matching TRBD1 (6 bases). The CDR3 has 17 residues. The germline V gene encodes CDR1 LNHDA and CDR2 SQIVND (reference sequence). Trimming removed 5 bases at V and 0 bases at J, with 17 bases between. The DNA of the CDR3 is TGTGCCAGTAGTCCCCCCGACAGGTACCGCTCTGGAAACACCATATATTTT. This translates into CASSPPDRYRSGNTIYF. Full variable domain (remainder filled in from reference TRBV19 and TRBJ1-3): DGGITQSPKYLFRKEGQNVTLSCEQNLNHDAMYWYRQDPGQGLRLIYYSQIVNDFQKGDIAEGYSVSREKKESFPLTVTSAQKNPTAFYLCASSPPDRYRSGNTIYFGEGSWLTVV.

Details on this clone: Other nucleotide sequences in the sample specify the same CDR3. The chain is built from TRBV15 and TRBJ2-5, with D tentatively TRBD1 (6 bases). V was clipped by 3 bases and J by 1 base, with 6 bases between them. Germline V lookup: CDR1 LNHNV, CDR2 YYDKDF (reference sequence). The CDR3 is 13 residues long. CDR3 in DNA: TGTGCCACCAGCAGGGACAGCCAAGAGACCCAGTACTTC. Protein sequence: CATSRDSQETQYF.